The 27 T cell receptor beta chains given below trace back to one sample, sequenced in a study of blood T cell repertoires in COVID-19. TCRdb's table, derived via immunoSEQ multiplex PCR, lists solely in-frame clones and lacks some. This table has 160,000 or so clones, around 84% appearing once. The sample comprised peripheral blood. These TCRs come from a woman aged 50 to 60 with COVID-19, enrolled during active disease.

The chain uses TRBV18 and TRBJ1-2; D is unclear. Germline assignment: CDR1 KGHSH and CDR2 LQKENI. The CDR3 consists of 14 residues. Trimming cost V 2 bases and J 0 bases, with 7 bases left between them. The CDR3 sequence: CASSPGEANYGYTF. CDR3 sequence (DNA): TGTGCCAGCTCACCAGGGGAGGCTAACTATGGCTACACCTTC.

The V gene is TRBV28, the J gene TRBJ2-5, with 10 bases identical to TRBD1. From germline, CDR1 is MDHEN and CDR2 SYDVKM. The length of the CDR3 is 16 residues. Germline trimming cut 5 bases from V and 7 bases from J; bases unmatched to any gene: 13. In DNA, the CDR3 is TGTGCCAGCAGTCCGTATGGGACAGGGGAAGATCGGACCCAGTACTTC. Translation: CASSPYGTGEDRTQYF.

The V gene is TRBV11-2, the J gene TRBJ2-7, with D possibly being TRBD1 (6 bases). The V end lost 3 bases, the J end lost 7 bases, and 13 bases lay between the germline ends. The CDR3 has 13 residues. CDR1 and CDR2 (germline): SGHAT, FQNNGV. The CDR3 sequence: CASSFAGAREQYF. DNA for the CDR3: TGTGCCAGCAGCTTTGCAGGGGCTCGGGAGCAGTACTTC.

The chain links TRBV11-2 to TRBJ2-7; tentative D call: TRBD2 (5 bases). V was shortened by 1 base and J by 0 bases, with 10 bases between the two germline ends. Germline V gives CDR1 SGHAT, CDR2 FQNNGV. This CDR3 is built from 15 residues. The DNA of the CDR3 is TGTGCCAGCAGCTTAGGGACTGGAAGCTCCTACGAGCAGTACTTC. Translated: CASSLGTGSSYEQYF.

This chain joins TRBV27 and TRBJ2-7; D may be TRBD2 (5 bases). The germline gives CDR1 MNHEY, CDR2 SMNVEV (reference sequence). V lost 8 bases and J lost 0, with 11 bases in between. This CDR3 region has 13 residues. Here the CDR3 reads CASAPGVSYEQYF. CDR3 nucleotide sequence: TGTGCCAGCGCCCCCGGGGTCTCCTACGAGCAGTACTTC.

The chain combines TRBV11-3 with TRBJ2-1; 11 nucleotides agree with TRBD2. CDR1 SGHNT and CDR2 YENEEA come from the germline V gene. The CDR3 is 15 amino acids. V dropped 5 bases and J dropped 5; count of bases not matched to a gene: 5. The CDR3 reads CASSPGTSGDNEQFF. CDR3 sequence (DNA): TGTGCCAGCAGCCCAGGGACTAGCGGAGACAATGAGCAGTTCTTC.

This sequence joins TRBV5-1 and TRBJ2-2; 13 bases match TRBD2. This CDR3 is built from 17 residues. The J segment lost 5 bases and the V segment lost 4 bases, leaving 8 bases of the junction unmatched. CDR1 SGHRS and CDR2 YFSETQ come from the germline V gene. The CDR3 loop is CASSPGLAGAITGELFF. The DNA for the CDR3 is TGCGCCAGCAGCCCCGGACTAGCGGGGGCCATAACCGGGGAGCTGTTTTTT.

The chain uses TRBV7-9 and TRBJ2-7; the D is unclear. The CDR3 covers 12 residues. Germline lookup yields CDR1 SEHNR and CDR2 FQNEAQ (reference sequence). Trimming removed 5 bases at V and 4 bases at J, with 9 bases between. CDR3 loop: CASSPVRYEQYF. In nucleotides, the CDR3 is TGTGCCAGCAGCCCAGTACGATACGAGCAGTACTTC.

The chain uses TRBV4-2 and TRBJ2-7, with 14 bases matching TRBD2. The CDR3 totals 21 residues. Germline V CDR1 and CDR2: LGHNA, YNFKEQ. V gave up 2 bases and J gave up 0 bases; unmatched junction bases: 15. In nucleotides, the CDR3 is TGTGCCAGCAGCCAAACAAGTGGACTAGCGGGGGGATCTTCCAGCTCCTACGAGCAGTACTTC. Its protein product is CASSQTSGLAGGSSSSYEQYF.

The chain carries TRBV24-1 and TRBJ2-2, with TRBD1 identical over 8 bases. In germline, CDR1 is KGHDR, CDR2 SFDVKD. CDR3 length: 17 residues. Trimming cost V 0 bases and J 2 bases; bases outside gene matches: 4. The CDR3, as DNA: TGTGCCACCAGTGATTTGCCTGGACAGGGCAACACCGGGGAGCTGTTTTTT. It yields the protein CATSDLPGQGNTGELFF.

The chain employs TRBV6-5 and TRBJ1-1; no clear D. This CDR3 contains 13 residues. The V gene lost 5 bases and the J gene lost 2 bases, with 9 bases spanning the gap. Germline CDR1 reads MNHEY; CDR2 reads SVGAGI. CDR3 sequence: CASSPTLNTEAFF. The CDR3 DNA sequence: TGTGCCAGCAGTCCAACATTAAACACTGAAGCTTTCTTT.

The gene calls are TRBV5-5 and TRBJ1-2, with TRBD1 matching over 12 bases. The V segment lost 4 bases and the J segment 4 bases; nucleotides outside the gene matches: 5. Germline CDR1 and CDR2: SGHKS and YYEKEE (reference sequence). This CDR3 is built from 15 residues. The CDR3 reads CASSAGTGGLYGYTF. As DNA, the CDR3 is TGTGCCAGCAGCGCGGGGACAGGGGGCCTCTATGGCTACACCTTC.

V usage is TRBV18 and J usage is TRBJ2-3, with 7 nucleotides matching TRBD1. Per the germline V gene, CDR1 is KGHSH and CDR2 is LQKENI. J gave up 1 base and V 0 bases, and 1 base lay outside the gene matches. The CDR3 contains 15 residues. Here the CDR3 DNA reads TGTGCCAGCTCACCACCCGGGACAGGCACAGATACGCAGTATTTT. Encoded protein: CASSPPGTGTDTQYF.

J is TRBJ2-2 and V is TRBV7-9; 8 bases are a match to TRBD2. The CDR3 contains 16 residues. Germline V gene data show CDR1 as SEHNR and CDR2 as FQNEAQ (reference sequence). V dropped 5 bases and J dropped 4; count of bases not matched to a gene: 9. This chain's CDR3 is CASSGPAGVGTGELFF. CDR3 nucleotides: TGTGCCAGCAGCGGACCAGCGGGGGTTGGCACCGGGGAGCTGTTTTTT.

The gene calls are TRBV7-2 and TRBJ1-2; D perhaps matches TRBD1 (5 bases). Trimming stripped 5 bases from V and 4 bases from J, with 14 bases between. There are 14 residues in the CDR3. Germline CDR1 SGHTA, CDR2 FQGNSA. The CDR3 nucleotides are TGTGCCAGCAGCCACCCCGGGGGGAGCTATGGCTACACCTTC. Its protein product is CASSHPGGSYGYTF. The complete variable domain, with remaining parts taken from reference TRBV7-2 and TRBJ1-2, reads GAGVSQSPSNKVTEKGKDVELRCDPISGHTALYWYRQSLGQGLEFLIYFQGNSAPDKSGLPSDRFSAERTGGSVSTLTIQRTQQEDSAVYLCASSHPGGSYGYTFGSGTRLTVV.

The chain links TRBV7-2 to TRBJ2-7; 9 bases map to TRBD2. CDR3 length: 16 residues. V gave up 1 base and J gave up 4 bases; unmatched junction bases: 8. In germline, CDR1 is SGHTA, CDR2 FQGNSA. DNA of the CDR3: TGTGCCAGCAGCTTAGTCAGCGGGGGGCCTGGTTACGAGCAGTACTTC. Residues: CASSLVSGGPGYEQYF.

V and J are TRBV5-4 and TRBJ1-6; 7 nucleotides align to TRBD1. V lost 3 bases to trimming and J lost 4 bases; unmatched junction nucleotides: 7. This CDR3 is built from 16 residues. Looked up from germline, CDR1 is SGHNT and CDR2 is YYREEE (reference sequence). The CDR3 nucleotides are TGTGCCAGCAGCTCAGGGGGATCGAGGTATAATTCACCCCTCCACTTT. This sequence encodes CASSSGGSRYNSPLHF.

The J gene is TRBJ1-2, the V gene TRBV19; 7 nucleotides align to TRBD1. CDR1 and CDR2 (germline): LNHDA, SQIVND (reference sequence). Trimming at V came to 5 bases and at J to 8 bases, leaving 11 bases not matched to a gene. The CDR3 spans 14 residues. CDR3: CASSLREGGRGYTF. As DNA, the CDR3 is TGTGCCAGTAGTCTGCGGGAAGGGGGCAGGGGCTACACCTTC.

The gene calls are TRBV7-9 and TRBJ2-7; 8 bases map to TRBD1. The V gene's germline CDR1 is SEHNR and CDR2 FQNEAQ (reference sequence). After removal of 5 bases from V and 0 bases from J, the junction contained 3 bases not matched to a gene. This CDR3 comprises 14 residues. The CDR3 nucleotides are TGTGCCAGCAGCAAGGACAGGGACTCCTACGAGCAGTACTTC. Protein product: CASSKDRDSYEQYF. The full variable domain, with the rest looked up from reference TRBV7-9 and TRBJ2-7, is DTGVSQNPRHKITKRGQNVTFRCDPISEHNRLYWYRQTLGQGPEFLTYFQNEAQLEKSRLLSDRFSAERPKGSFSTLEIQRTEQGDSAMYLCASSKDRDSYEQYFGPGTRLTVT.

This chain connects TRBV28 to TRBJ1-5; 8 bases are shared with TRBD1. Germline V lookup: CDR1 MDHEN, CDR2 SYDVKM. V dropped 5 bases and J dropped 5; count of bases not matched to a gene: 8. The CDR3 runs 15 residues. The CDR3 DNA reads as TGTGCCAGCAGTACCCGGGACAGGTTGGATCAGCCCCAGCATTTT. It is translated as CASSTRDRLDQPQHF.

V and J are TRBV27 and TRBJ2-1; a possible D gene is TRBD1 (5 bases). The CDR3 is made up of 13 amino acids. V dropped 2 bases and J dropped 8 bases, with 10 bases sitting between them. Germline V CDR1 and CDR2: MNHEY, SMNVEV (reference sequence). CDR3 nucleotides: TGTGCCAGCAGTTTAGACAGAACCGATGAGCAGTTCTTC. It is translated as CASSLDRTDEQFF.

CDR3 nucleotide sequence: TGTGCCATCAGTGGAGGGGACAGCTCTGGGGCCAACGTCCTGACTTTC. This encodes CAISGGDSSGANVLTF. The chain carries TRBV10-3 and TRBJ2-6, with TRBD1 matching over 7 bases. The germline V gene encodes CDR1 ENHRY and CDR2 SYGVKD. Losses at the gene ends were 4 bases for V and 0 bases for J; bases not matched to a gene: 3. CDR3 length: 16 residues.

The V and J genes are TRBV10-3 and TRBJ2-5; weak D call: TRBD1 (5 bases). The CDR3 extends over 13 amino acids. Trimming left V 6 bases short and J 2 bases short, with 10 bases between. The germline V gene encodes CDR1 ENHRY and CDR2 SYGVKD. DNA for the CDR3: TGTGCCATCAGCACAGGACCTCAAGAGACCCAGTACTTC. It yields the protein CAISTGPQETQYF.

This chain's CDR3 is CASSLTDIGKDTQYF. The CDR3 DNA sequence: TGTGCCAGCAGCTTAACTGATATCGGGAAGGATACGCAGTATTTT. The chain employs TRBV7-3 and TRBJ2-3; D perhaps matches TRBD2 (5 bases). V was pared by 0 bases and J by 6 bases, with 13 bases between. This CDR3 spans 15 amino acids. The V gene's germline CDR1 is SGHTA and CDR2 FQGTGA. The whole variable domain, filled in from reference TRBV7-3 and TRBJ2-3, reads GAGVSQTPSNKVTEKGKYVELRCDPISGHTALYWYRQSLGQGPEFLIYFQGTGAADDSGLPNDRFFAVRPEGSVSTLKIQRTERGDSAVYLCASSLTDIGKDTQYFGPGTRLTVL.

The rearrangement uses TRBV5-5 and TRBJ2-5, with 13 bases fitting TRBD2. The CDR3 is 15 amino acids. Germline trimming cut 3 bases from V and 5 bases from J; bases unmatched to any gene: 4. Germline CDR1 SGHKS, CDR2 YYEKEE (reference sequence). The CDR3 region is CASSYEGLAGETQYF. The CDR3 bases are TGTGCCAGCAGCTACGAGGGACTAGCGGGGGAGACCCAGTACTTC. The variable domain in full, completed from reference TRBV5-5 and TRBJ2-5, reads DAGVTQSPTHLIKTRGQQVTLRCSPISGHKSVSWYQQVLGQGPQFIFQYYEKEERGRGNFPDRFSARQFPNYSSELNVNALLLGDSALYLCASSYEGLAGETQYFGPGTRLLVL.

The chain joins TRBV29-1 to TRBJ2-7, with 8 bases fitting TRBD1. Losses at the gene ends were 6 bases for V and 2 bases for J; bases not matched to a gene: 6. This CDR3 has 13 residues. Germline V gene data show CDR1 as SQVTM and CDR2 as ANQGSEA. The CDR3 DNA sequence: TGCAGCGTGTTGGGACAGGAGGCCTACGAGCAGTACTTC. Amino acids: CSVLGQEAYEQYF.

Here the CDR3 reads CASSLGRDSQYEQYF. Here the CDR3 DNA reads TGTGCCAGCAGCTTAGGCCGGGACAGTCAGTACGAGCAGTACTTC. The J gene is TRBJ2-7, the V gene TRBV7-2, with 7 bases aligning to TRBD1. CDR3 length: 15 amino acids. V lost 1 base and J lost 4; bases outside the gene matches: 7. Germline CDR1 is SGHTA and CDR2 is FQGNSA.